One sample yielded the 2 T cell receptor beta chains listed below, sequenced in a study of cytomegalovirus exposure and HLA in healthy donors. The study ran its PCR with 60 Vbeta and 13 Jbeta primers. Using immunoSEQ multiplex PCR, the repertoire was profiled, and TCRdb retains in-frame clones only, with some absent. The sample contains some 150,000 clones, around 79% of which appear only once. What was sequenced was PBMCs. These receptors were collected from a male donor in good health and CMV-seronegative.

V gene TRBV2 combines with J gene TRBJ1-5, with D possibly TRBD1 on 5 matching bases. V was pared by 0 bases and J by 1 base, with 7 bases between. The CDR3 is 15 amino acids. Germline V gives CDR1 SNHLY, CDR2 FYNNEI. The CDR3 DNA is TGTGCCAGCAGTGAAGCGCGGGACAGCAATCAGCCCCAGCATTTT. Protein: CASSEARDSNQPQHF.

The chain employs TRBV29-1 and TRBJ1-3; D remains unclear. V shed 7 bases and J shed 0 bases, with 13 bases lying between them. The CDR3 contains 14 residues. Germline CDR1 is SQVTM and CDR2 is ANQGSEA. In DNA, the CDR3 is TGCAGCGCCCGTCCGGGAAGCTCTGGAAACACCATATATTTT. Residues: CSARPGSSGNTIYF.